A single sample gave rise to the 20 T cell receptor beta chains below, sequenced in a study of T cell responses to AZD1222 COVID-19 vaccine. Sequenced by immunoSEQ multiplex PCR; TCRdb stores in-frame clones only, minus some. Among approximately 80,000 clones, 80% to 90% were seen once, and the ten largest hold 8.5% to 12%. Sequencing was performed on peripheral blood, taken 28 days after the second AZD1222 dose. The source of these receptors is an adult who received the AZD1222 COVID-19 vaccine.

This chain joins TRBV2 and TRBJ1-5; D gene uncertain. Trimming removed 5 bases at V and 0 bases at J, with 11 bases between. The CDR3 extends over 15 amino acids. Germline CDR1 and CDR2: SNHLY and FYNNEI. CDR3 coding DNA: TGTGCCAGCAGTTCGGCCGTGTCTAGCAATCAGCCCCAGCATTTT. Its translation: CASSSAVSSNQPQHF.

V is TRBV3-1 (or the pseudogene TRBV3-2) and J is TRBJ1-6; no definite D call. V was shortened by 0 bases and J by 9 bases, with 6 bases between the two germline ends. CDR1 and CDR2 from the germline V gene are LGHDT and YNNKEL (reference sequence). This CDR3 spans 13 amino acids. CDR3 in amino acids: CASSQESVSPLHF. DNA of the CDR3: TGTGCCAGCAGCCAAGAATCGGTTTCACCCCTCCACTTT.

Here the CDR3 DNA reads TGTGCCAGCAGCCAAGAACAGGGCACAGATACGCAGTATTTT. It yields the protein CASSQEQGTDTQYF. V and J are TRBV14 and TRBJ2-3; a possible D gene is TRBD1 (5 bases). Germline assignment: CDR1 SGHDN and CDR2 FVKESK. V shed 0 bases and J shed 1 base, with 5 bases lying between them. CDR3 length: 14 amino acids.

This clone appeared once. The V call is TRBV5-4, the J call TRBJ2-3; weak D call: TRBD2 (6 bases). Germline lookup yields CDR1 SGHNT and CDR2 YYREEE (reference sequence). The CDR3 is made up of 14 amino acids. V lost 3 bases and J 4 bases, leaving 12 bases between the germline ends. DNA of the CDR3: TGTGCCAGCAGCTATACCGGGGGTCCAGATACGCAGTATTTT. Protein sequence: CASSYTGGPDTQYF.

J is TRBJ2-7 and V is TRBV5-5; D not certain. Germline assignment: CDR1 SGHKS and CDR2 YYEKEE (reference sequence). This CDR3 has 14 amino acids. Trimming took 4 bases from V and 2 from J, leaving 13 bases between them. The CDR3 sequence is CASSPVPGPYEQYF. CDR3 bases: TGTGCCAGCAGCCCGGTACCAGGCCCCTACGAGCAGTACTTC.

The chain carries TRBV9 and TRBJ2-5; a possible D gene is TRBD2 (6 bases). The CDR3 is 13 residues long. CDR1 and CDR2 from the germline V gene are SGDLS and YYNGEE. Trimming removed 4 bases from V and 2 bases from J, with 9 bases in between. The CDR3 region is CASSLGTQETQYF. In DNA, the CDR3 is TGTGCCAGCAGCCTAGGGACTCAAGAGACCCAGTACTTC. Full variable domain (rest looked up from reference TRBV9 and TRBJ2-5): DSGVTQTPKHLITATGQRVTLRCSPRSGDLSVYWYQQSLDQGLQFLIQYYNGEERAKGNILERFSAQQFPDLHSELNLSSLELGDSALYFCASSLGTQETQYFGPGTRLLVL.

This chain connects TRBV6-1 to TRBJ1-4; no clear D gene. CDR1 and CDR2 (germline): MNHNS, SASEGT. V was trimmed by 7 bases and J by 6 bases, leaving 9 bases between them. This CDR3 region has 12 residues. CDR3 in amino acids: CASKTYYEKLFF. The CDR3 DNA sequence: TGTGCCAGCAAGACTTACTATGAAAAACTGTTTTTT.

The rearrangement joins TRBV6-5 to TRBJ2-4; 8 bases match TRBD2. CDR3 size: 13 residues. J gave up 7 bases and V 7 bases, and 6 bases lay outside the gene matches. Per germline, CDR1 MNHEY and CDR2 SVGAGI. The DNA for the CDR3 is TGTGCCAGCATTGGCGGGGGGCTGAACATTCAGTACTTC. This translates into CASIGGGLNIQYF.

This chain joins TRBV4-1 and TRBJ1-5; no reliable D call. Germline CDR1 reads MGHRA; CDR2 reads YSYEKL. The ends were cut back, 4 bases at V and 5 bases at J, with 9 bases in the middle. The CDR3 loop spans 13 amino acids. CDR3 sequence: CASSLGVDQPQHF. In nucleotides, the CDR3 is TGCGCCAGCAGCCTGGGCGTGGATCAGCCCCAGCATTTT.

The chain links TRBV4-2 to TRBJ1-5; tentatively, D is TRBD1 (5 bases). Per germline, CDR1 LGHNA and CDR2 YNFKEQ. Trimming removed 0 bases at V and 3 bases at J, with 21 bases between. This CDR3 has 19 amino acids. CDR3 DNA sequence: TGTGCCAGCAGCCAAGAACCGCTGATGGGACTCGTTATCAATCAGCCCCAGCATTTT. Amino acid sequence: CASSQEPLMGLVINQPQHF.

The chain recombines TRBV5-1 with TRBJ2-7; 8 bases agree with TRBD1. Germline lookup yields CDR1 SGHRS and CDR2 YFSETQ. Trimming cost V 2 bases and J 7 bases; bases outside gene matches: 5. This CDR3 has 13 residues. CDR3 residues: CASSLGTGREQYF. DNA for the CDR3: TGCGCCAGCAGCTTAGGGACAGGCCGAGAGCAGTACTTC.

The chain combines TRBV10-3 with TRBJ2-7; tentatively, D is TRBD1 or TRBD2 (5 bases each). V shed 2 bases and J shed 6 bases, with 17 bases lying between them. The CDR3 is 15 amino acids. The germline gives CDR1 ENHRY, CDR2 SYGVKD. CDR3 residues: CAISEPTGTYSEQYF. In DNA form, the CDR3 reads TGTGCCATCAGTGAGCCAACCGGGACGTACTCCGAGCAGTACTTC.

The chain couples TRBV6-5 to TRBJ1-2, with 9 bases aligning to TRBD1. J gave up 1 base and V 6 bases, and 6 bases lay outside the gene matches. CDR3 length equals 15 residues. Germline lookup yields CDR1 MNHEY and CDR2 SVGAGI. CDR3 loop: CASSPTGGNNYGYTF. The CDR3, as DNA: TGTGCCAGCAGCCCGACAGGGGGAAATAACTATGGCTACACCTTC.

The chain employs TRBV15 and TRBJ1-5; 12 bases match TRBD1. V dropped 5 bases and J dropped 0; count of bases not matched to a gene: 8. CDR1 and CDR2 from the germline V gene are LNHNV and YYDKDF (reference sequence). This CDR3 is built from 18 residues. The CDR3 nucleotides are TGTGCCACCAGCCGGGACAGGGGGCCGATGTATAGCAATCAGCCCCAGCATTTT. This translates into CATSRDRGPMYSNQPQHF.

The chain couples TRBV6-5 to TRBJ1-2, with D possibly TRBD1 on 6 matching bases. Per germline, CDR1 MNHEY and CDR2 SVGAGI. The CDR3 loop spans 13 amino acids. V lost 6 bases and J lost 8, with 16 bases in between. Here the CDR3 reads CASSRDRFRGYTF. CDR3 sequence (DNA): TGTGCCAGCAGCCGAGACAGGTTCAGGGGCTACACCTTC.

This chain joins TRBV29-1 and TRBJ2-7; D could derive from TRBD1 or TRBD2 (5 bases each). Trimming stripped 6 bases from V and 1 base from J, with 13 bases between. This CDR3 region has 13 residues. The germline V gene has CDR1 SQVTM and CDR2 ANQGSEA. CDR3 DNA: TGCAGCGTCGACTGGGACGGGTCCTACGAGCAGTACTTC. Translation gives CSVDWDGSYEQYF.

The rearrangement uses TRBV25-1 and TRBJ2-7; 9 bases align to TRBD1. The CDR3 has 18 residues. V was pared by 2 bases and J by 2 bases, with 13 bases of the junction left unmatched. Germline CDR1 is MGHDK and CDR2 is SYGVNS. CDR3 bases: TGTGCCAGCAGTGAAACAGGAATCAACAGGGGGCGACCCTACGAGCAGTACTTC. Translating it yields CASSETGINRGRPYEQYF.

In this sample, this clone turned up once. The chain combines TRBV28 with TRBJ1-5; D not resolved. The CDR3 is 15 residues long. Germline V gene sequence: CDR1 MDHEN, CDR2 SYDVKM. Trimming stripped 8 bases from V and 4 bases from J, with 18 bases between. CDR3 nucleotide sequence: TGTGCCAGCTCTGAGAGGCTCGGAAGTAATCAGCCCCAGCATTTT. Translating gives CASSERLGSNQPQHF.

The chain has TRBV6-5 and TRBJ2-7; D possibly corresponds to TRBD1 (5 bases). Germline values: CDR1 MNHEY, CDR2 SVGAGI. The germline V and J ends were trimmed by 0 bases and 7 bases, with 13 bases remaining between them. The CDR3 runs to 14 residues. The CDR3 bases are TGTGCCAGCAGTTACTCGAGCAGGGCCGGGGAGCAGTACTTC. Translated: CASSYSSRAGEQYF.

This clone was recorded only once. CDR3 coding DNA: TGTGCCAGCAGCCAAATAGGGGGTGTTTGGGAGACCCAGTACTTC. It specifies CASSQIGGVWETQYF. The rearrangement uses TRBV14 and TRBJ2-5, with D perhaps TRBD1 (6 bases). The CDR3 has 15 residues. The V gene lost 2 bases and the J gene lost 5 bases, with 15 bases spanning the gap. In germline, CDR1 is SGHDN, CDR2 FVKESK.